This T cell receptor beta chain was documented in a study of T cell responses to AZD1222 COVID-19 vaccine. Details on this clone: What it binds is not known.

Researchers grouped second doses given at about 4 or about 12 weeks into one pool. The CDR3 loop spans 13 amino acids. V lost 4 bases, J lost 6 bases, and 3 bases stayed unmatched. Germline V gene sequence: CDR1 LNHDA, CDR2 SQIVND (reference sequence). Broader study findings: Baseline antibody screening turned up just six seropositive AZD1222 recipients. Among the donors, most were white British and more were female, and clonal diversity was possibly underestimated.

Data came from immunoSEQ multiplex PCR; TCRdb stores just in-frame clones and leaves some out. This table has nearly 110,000 clones, around 92% appearing once. Specimen: peripheral blood, collected 28 days after the second AZD1222 dose. The rearrangement links TRBV19 to TRBJ2-1; TRBD1 matches 7 bases. The source is an adult who received the AZD1222 COVID-19 vaccine. The CDR3 DNA is TGTGCCAGTAGTAGACAGGGTAGCAATGAGCAGTTCTTC. Translation: CASSRQGSNEQFF.